This is a list of T cell receptor beta chains from one sample in a study of Ad26.COV2.S vaccination and SARS-CoV-2 variants. Some clones are missing from TCRdb's copy, which holds only in-frame ones; the method was immunoSEQ multiplex PCR. The sample lists a few hundred thousand clones, 80% to 90% occurring once. Material: peripheral blood, obtained in a trial of Ad26.COV2.S vaccine versus placebo. The receptors were gathered from a person aged 18-60 years who received the Ad26.COV2.S COVID-19 vaccine or a placebo. Each CDR3 is given with its conserved first and last residue. A D gene is named only where the DNA matches it firmly. Only some rows state a clone size, as once, few, many or a class for expanded clones.

cdr3_length: 13
v_call: TRBV27
d_call: NA
clone_size: NA
j_call: TRBJ1-6
cdr3_aa: CASKTGAISPLHF
cdr3_nt: TGTGCCAGCAAAACCGGGGCCATATCACCCCTCCACTTT

cdr3_length: 18
v_call: TRBV10-3
d_call: NA
clone_size: NA
j_call: TRBJ2-1
cdr3_aa: CAIRPHEGSGNSYNEQFF
cdr3_nt: TGTGCCATCAGACCCCATGAAGGGTCAGGTAACTCCTACAATGAGCAGTTCTTC

cdr3_length: 16
v_call: TRBV7-9
d_call: NA
clone_size: NA
j_call: TRBJ1-4
cdr3_aa: CASSLESSGSREKLFF
cdr3_nt: TGTGCCAGCAGCTTAGAATCTAGCGGATCTCGGGAAAAACTGTTTTTT

cdr3_length: 13
v_call: TRBV15
d_call: TRBD1
clone_size: few
j_call: TRBJ1-2
cdr3_aa: CATSRDRGYGYTF
cdr3_nt: TGTGCCACCAGCAGAGACAGGGGGTATGGCTACACCTTC

cdr3_length: 14
v_call: TRBV5-6
d_call: NA
clone_size: few
j_call: TRBJ1-5
cdr3_aa: CASSLGLSNQPQHF
cdr3_nt: TGTGCCAGCAGCTTGGGACTGTCCAATCAGCCCCAGCATTTT

cdr3_length: 15
v_call: TRBV2
d_call: NA
clone_size: NA
j_call: TRBJ2-7
cdr3_aa: CASRNYSPPSYEQYF
cdr3_nt: TGTGCCAGCAGAAATTACTCGCCCCCCTCCTACGAGCAGTACTTC

cdr3_length: 12
v_call: TRBV18
d_call: NA
clone_size: once
j_call: TRBJ2-2
cdr3_aa: CASSPPGEKLFF
cdr3_nt: TGTGCCAGCTCACCACCGGGGGAGAAGCTGTTTTTT

cdr3_length: 16
v_call: TRBV5-1
d_call: TRBD2
clone_size: NA
j_call: TRBJ2-7
cdr3_aa: CASRHLTSGRSYEQYF
cdr3_nt: TGCGCCAGCAGGCACCTGACTAGCGGCCGCTCCTACGAGCAGTACTTC

cdr3_length: 14
v_call: TRBV6-5
d_call: NA
clone_size: NA
j_call: TRBJ2-7
cdr3_aa: CASSTTTVTYEQYF
cdr3_nt: TGTGCCAGCAGTACTACGACAGTAACCTACGAGCAGTACTTC

cdr3_length: 14
v_call: TRBV7-9
d_call: NA
clone_size: NA
j_call: TRBJ1-2
cdr3_aa: CASSRGTTNYGYTF
cdr3_nt: TGTGCCAGCAGCCGCGGGACGACTAACTATGGCTACACCTTC

cdr3_length: 12
v_call: TRBV2
d_call: NA
clone_size: once
j_call: TRBJ2-7
cdr3_aa: CASSGRSWEQYF
cdr3_nt: TGTGCCAGCAGTGGTCGGAGCTGGGAGCAGTACTTC

cdr3_length: 17
v_call: TRBV5-1
d_call: NA
clone_size: NA
j_call: TRBJ2-5
cdr3_aa: CASSSTLTASIPETQYF
cdr3_nt: TGCGCCAGCAGCTCAACACTGACCGCTTCGATTCCAGAGACCCAGTACTTC

cdr3_length: 12
v_call: TRBV4-1
d_call: NA
clone_size: few
j_call: TRBJ2-7
cdr3_aa: CASSRSSYEQYF
cdr3_nt: TGCGCCAGCAGCCGCTCCTCCTACGAGCAGTACTTC

cdr3_length: 12
v_call: TRBV18
d_call: NA
clone_size: NA
j_call: TRBJ1-1
cdr3_aa: CASSPGGNEAFF
cdr3_nt: TGTGCCAGCTCACCGGGGGGCAATGAAGCTTTCTTT

cdr3_length: 14
v_call: TRBV2
d_call: NA
clone_size: NA
j_call: TRBJ2-7
cdr3_aa: CASSPDPPGYEQYF
cdr3_nt: TGTGCCAGCAGTCCGGACCCCCCGGGCTACGAGCAGTACTTC

cdr3_length: 15
v_call: TRBV6-6
d_call: NA
clone_size: NA
j_call: TRBJ2-1
cdr3_aa: CASSYSRGSGNEQFF
cdr3_nt: TGTGCCAGCAGTTACTCGAGGGGGTCAGGGAATGAGCAGTTCTTC

cdr3_length: 15
v_call: TRBV6-5
d_call: NA
clone_size: once
j_call: TRBJ2-1
cdr3_aa: CASTRTAGPYNEQFF
cdr3_nt: TGTGCCAGCACCAGAACGGCGGGCCCGTACAATGAGCAGTTCTTC

cdr3_length: 12
v_call: TRBV2
d_call: TRBD1
clone_size: NA
j_call: TRBJ2-5
cdr3_aa: CASRDRGETQYF
cdr3_nt: TGTGCCAGCAGAGACAGGGGAGAGACCCAGTACTTC

cdr3_length: 15
v_call: TRBV9
d_call: NA
clone_size: NA
j_call: TRBJ2-1
cdr3_aa: CASSVGRASRAGQFF
cdr3_nt: TGTGCCAGCAGCGTAGGACGAGCTAGCCGCGCGGGGCAGTTCTTC

cdr3_length: 15
v_call: TRBV7-2
d_call: NA
clone_size: NA
j_call: TRBJ2-2
cdr3_aa: CASSLEGLLPGELFF
cdr3_nt: TGTGCCAGCAGCTTAGAAGGCCTACTCCCCGGGGAGCTGTTTTTT

cdr3_length: 14
v_call: TRBV7-9
d_call: NA
clone_size: NA
j_call: TRBJ2-7
cdr3_aa: CASSSGSQPYEQYF
cdr3_nt: TGTGCCAGCAGCTCGGGATCCCAACCATACGAGCAGTACTTC

cdr3_length: 15
v_call: TRBV9
d_call: NA
clone_size: NA
j_call: TRBJ2-7
cdr3_aa: CASSPIRESSYEQYF
cdr3_nt: TGTGCCAGCAGCCCGATTCGGGAGAGCTCCTACGAGCAGTACTTC

cdr3_length: 14
v_call: TRBV6-1
d_call: NA
clone_size: NA
j_call: TRBJ1-1
cdr3_aa: CASSERGKNTEAFF
cdr3_nt: TGTGCCAGCAGTGAGCGGGGCAAGAACACTGAAGCTTTCTTT

cdr3_length: 13
v_call: TRBV7-9
d_call: TRBD1
clone_size: NA
j_call: TRBJ1-1
cdr3_aa: CASSTQGAAEAFF
cdr3_nt: TGTGCCAGCAGTACTCAGGGGGCGGCTGAAGCTTTCTTT

cdr3_length: 15
v_call: TRBV7-9
d_call: NA
clone_size: NA
j_call: TRBJ2-1
cdr3_aa: CASSYPGWSYNEQFF
cdr3_nt: TGTGCCAGCAGCTACCCAGGGTGGTCCTACAATGAGCAGTTCTTC

cdr3_length: 16
v_call: TRBV11-3
d_call: TRBD1
clone_size: NA
j_call: TRBJ1-1
cdr3_aa: CASSPGTGGVGTEAFF
cdr3_nt: TGTGCCAGCAGCCCAGGGACAGGGGGCGTTGGCACTGAAGCTTTCTTT

cdr3_length: 16
v_call: TRBV7-3
d_call: NA
clone_size: NA
j_call: TRBJ2-3
cdr3_aa: CASSLGVGGRLDTQYF
cdr3_nt: TGTGCCAGCAGCTTAGGAGTGGGGGGCCGATTAGATACGCAGTATTTT

cdr3_length: 13
v_call: TRBV28
d_call: NA
clone_size: NA
j_call: TRBJ2-7
cdr3_aa: CASSLGRFYEQYF
cdr3_nt: TGTGCCAGCAGTTTGGGCAGGTTTTACGAGCAGTACTTC